This T cell receptor (beta chain) was captured by sequencing in a study of shared clonotypes between healthy human individuals. A remark on this clone: This specimen includes other DNA sequences encoding the same CDR3.

The method was immunoSEQ multiplex PCR; TCRdb's version includes in-frame clones alone and lacks a portion of them. The sample contains around 2.1 million clones, approximately 96% of which appear only once. V lost 3 bases, J lost 1 base, and 9 bases lay in between. Germline assignment: CDR1 MNHEY and CDR2 SVGAGI. The CDR3 contains 15 residues. This receptor was taken from a man aged 18 to 29 in good health. V is TRBV6-5 and J is TRBJ2-2; D might be TRBD1 or TRBD2, each matching 5 bases. The sequencing input was naive CD4+ T cells sorted from blood. Subset specified: CD45RA+ positively selected. The CDR3 is CASSYGTVNTGELFF. CDR3 coding DNA: TGTGCCAGCAGTTATGGGACGGTGAACACCGGGGAGCTGTTTTTT.